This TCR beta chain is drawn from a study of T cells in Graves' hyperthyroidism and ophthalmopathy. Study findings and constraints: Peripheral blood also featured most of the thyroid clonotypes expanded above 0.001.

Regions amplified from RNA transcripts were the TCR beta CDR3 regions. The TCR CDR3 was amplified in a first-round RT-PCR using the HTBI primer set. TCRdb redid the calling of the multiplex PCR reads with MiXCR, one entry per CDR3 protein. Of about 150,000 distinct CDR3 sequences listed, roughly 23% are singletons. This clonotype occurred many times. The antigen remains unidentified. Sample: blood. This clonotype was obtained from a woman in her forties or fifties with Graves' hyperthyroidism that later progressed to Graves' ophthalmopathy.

Here the CDR3 DNA reads TGCAGTGCTAGAGATACTCGACAGTCTAATTCACCCCTCCACTTT. Encoded protein: CSARDTRQSNSPLHF. The chain couples TRBV20-1 to TRBJ1-6; D is perhaps TRBD1 (5 bases). V lost 0 bases, J lost 6 bases, and 12 bases lay in between. The CDR3 runs to 15 residues. Per the germline V gene, CDR1 is DFQATT and CDR2 is SNEGSKA (reference sequence).